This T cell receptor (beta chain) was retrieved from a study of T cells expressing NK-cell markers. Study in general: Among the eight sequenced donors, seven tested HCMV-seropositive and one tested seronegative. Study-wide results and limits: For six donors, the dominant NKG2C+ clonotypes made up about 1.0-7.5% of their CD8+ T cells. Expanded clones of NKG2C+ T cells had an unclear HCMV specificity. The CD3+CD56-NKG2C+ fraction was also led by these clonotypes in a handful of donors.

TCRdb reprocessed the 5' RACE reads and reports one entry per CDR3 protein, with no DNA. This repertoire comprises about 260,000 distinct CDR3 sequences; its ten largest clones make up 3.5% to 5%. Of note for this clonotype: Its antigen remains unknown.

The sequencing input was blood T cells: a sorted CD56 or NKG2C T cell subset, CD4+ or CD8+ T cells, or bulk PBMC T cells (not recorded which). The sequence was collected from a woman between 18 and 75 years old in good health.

CDR3 loop: CASSLGAARGPQHF. The chain joins TRBV12-3 or TRBV12-4 to TRBJ1-5. This CDR3 contains 14 residues.